A selection of T cell receptor beta chains follows, all from one sample in a study of blood T cell repertoires in COVID-19. Some clones are missing from TCRdb's copy, which holds only in-frame ones; the method was immunoSEQ multiplex PCR. Among 68,000 or so clones listed, roughly three quarters were seen once. Sequenced sample: peripheral blood. The receptors stem from a woman aged 50 to 60 with acute or convalescent COVID-19. CDR3s include the opening cysteine and the closing phenylalanine or tryptophan. The D gene is left open where the match is weak. Clone size is not always given. Where it is, it says once, few, many or a class for expanded clones.

>TRBV2|NA|NA|TRBJ2-2
TGTGCCAGCAGGAAGAGGGAGAGCACCGGGGAGCTGTTTTTT
CASRKRESTGELFF
>TRBV11-3|NA|NA|TRBJ1-1
TGTGCCAGCAGCTTAACGGGGGGTGAGACTGAAGCTTTCTTT
CASSLTGGETEAFF
>TRBV6-1|TRBD2|NA|TRBJ2-5
TGTGCCAGCAGTGATAGCGGGAGCCCAGAGACCCAGTACTTC
CASSDSGSPETQYF
>TRBV7-3|NA|NA|TRBJ1-6
TGTGCCAGCAGCTTAAGGGTTCCGGGGGTGGATTCACCCCTCCACTTT
CASSLRVPGVDSPLHF
>TRBV13|NA|NA|TRBJ2-2
TGTGCCAGCAGCTTATCCCGGGACTCTTCGAACACCGGGGAGCTGTTTTTT
CASSLSRDSSNTGELFF
>TRBV18|TRBD1|NA|TRBJ1-6
TGTGCCAGCTCACCCAGGGACAGCCAGATTTCACCCCTCCACTTT
CASSPRDSQISPLHF
>TRBV7-9|NA|NA|TRBJ1-6
TGTGCCAGCAGCCGGGAGTCCTATAATTCACCCCTCCACTTT
CASSRESYNSPLHF
>TRBV18|NA|NA|TRBJ1-5
TGTGCCAGCTCACCAATGGGGGCGGCGAGCAATCAGCCCCAGCATTTT
CASSPMGAASNQPQHF
>TRBV27|TRBD1|NA|TRBJ1-4
TGTGCCAGCAGCATGGCCGGGACAGGGAATGAAAAACTGTTTTTT
CASSMAGTGNEKLFF
>TRBV9|TRBD2|NA|TRBJ2-1
TGTGCCAGCAGCGCCGGGACTAGCTTAACGGGTGAGCAGTTCTTC
CASSAGTSLTGEQFF
>TRBV7-3|TRBD2|NA|TRBJ2-1
TGTGCCAGCAGCTCCACTAGCGGGGGGTACAATGAGCAGTTCTTC
CASSSTSGGYNEQFF
>TRBV5-1|NA|NA|TRBJ1-4
TGCGCCAGCAGCAAGACGGCGGGTTCAGAAAAACTGTTTTTT
CASSKTAGSEKLFF
>TRBV7-9|NA|NA|TRBJ1-1
TGTGCCAGCAGCTTCGGGGGGCGGTTCGAGAACACTGAAGCTTTCTTT
CASSFGGRFENTEAFF
>TRBV28|NA|few|TRBJ1-5
TGTGCCAGCACCCCGGCGGGGTTTATCGATACGCAGCCCCAGCATTTT
CASTPAGFIDTQPQHF
>TRBV28|NA|NA|TRBJ1-5
TGTGCCAGCAGTGGTCGGAATCAGCCCCAGCATTTT
CASSGRNQPQHF
>TRBV4-3|TRBD2|NA|TRBJ2-7
TGCGCCAGCAGCCGGATTAAACGGGACTACATTTCCTACGAGCAGTACTTC
CASSRIKRDYISYEQYF
>TRBV6-2/TRBV6-3|TRBD2|NA|TRBJ2-5
TGTGCCAGCAGTTACAGGGCGCTAGCGGGAGCCCAAGAGACCCAGTACTTC
CASSYRALAGAQETQYF
>TRBV7-9|TRBD2|NA|TRBJ2-6
TGTGCCAGCCGGGCGGCGGGAGGACTTGGGGCCAACGTCCTGACTTTC
CASRAAGGLGANVLTF
>TRBV7-9|NA|NA|TRBJ1-4
TGTGCCAGCAGCTTAGAGCCCGAAAAACTGTTTTTT
CASSLEPEKLFF
>TRBV19|NA|NA|TRBJ1-5
TGTGCCAGGGCAAACAGTAGGGGTAGCAATCAGCCCCAGCATTTT
CARANSRGSNQPQHF
>TRBV28|TRBD1|NA|TRBJ1-4
TGTGCCAGCAGGTCCACGACAGGGACAGTTGAAAAACTGTTTTTT
CASRSTTGTVEKLFF
>TRBV7-6|NA|NA|TRBJ2-5
TGTGCCAGCAGCTTAGCGCGGGTCGGAGAGGGGGTCCAAGAGACCCAGTACTTC
CASSLARVGEGVQETQYF
>TRBV6-5|TRBD1|NA|TRBJ1-1
TGTGCCAGCAGTTACGGGACAGGGTTGATGAACACTGAAGCTTTCTTT
CASSYGTGLMNTEAFF
>TRBV29-1|TRBD2|NA|TRBJ2-3
TGCAGCGTTCACGGGCGGGAGTGGGGCACAGATACGCAGTATTTT
CSVHGREWGTDTQYF
>TRBV6-2/TRBV6-3|NA|once|TRBJ2-2
TGTGCCAGCAGTTACTCTGGACAGTCGAACACCGGGGAGCTGTTTTTT
CASSYSGQSNTGELFF
>TRBV2|TRBD1|few|TRBJ1-1
TGTGCCAGCAGTCGCAGGGGGCAGGTTGGCACTGAAGCTTTCTTT
CASSRRGQVGTEAFF
>TRBV15|TRBD1|once|TRBJ2-5
TGTGCCACCAGCAACCACAGGGGCCAAGAGACCCAGTACTTC
CATSNHRGQETQYF
>TRBV2|NA|medium-sized|TRBJ2-1
TGTGCCAGCAGTGAGGGGACACTATCCTACAATGAGCAGTTCTTC
CASSEGTLSYNEQFF
>TRBV19|NA|NA|TRBJ2-7
TGTGCCAGTAGCCGGGAGATCAGCTCCTACGAGCAGTACTTC
CASSREISSYEQYF
>TRBV19|TRBD1|NA|TRBJ2-7
TGTGCCAGTAGTATGACAGGGAGCTCCTACGAGCAGTACTTC
CASSMTGSSYEQYF
>TRBV4-3|NA|NA|TRBJ1-4
TGCGCCAGCAGCCAAGGGGCAGGGAATGAAAAACTGTTTTTT
CASSQGAGNEKLFF
>TRBV4-3|NA|NA|TRBJ2-1
TGCGCCAGCAGCCACCGGGGACTCTCCAATGAGCAGTTCTTC
CASSHRGLSNEQFF
>TRBV6-4|TRBD1|NA|TRBJ1-4
TGTGCCAGGGGACAGTCAAATGAAAAACTGTTTTTT
CARGQSNEKLFF
>TRBV6-1|NA|NA|TRBJ1-1
TGTGCCAGCAGTGAAGGCAGGTTGCTGGTGAACACTGAAGCTTTCTTT
CASSEGRLLVNTEAFF
>TRBV18|NA|NA|TRBJ1-5
TGTGCCAGCTCACCGCAGGGCAATCAGCCCCAGCATTTT
CASSPQGNQPQHF
>TRBV7-2|TRBD2|NA|TRBJ2-1
TGTGCCAGCGTGACTAGCGGGAGGTTCTACAATGAGCAGTTCTTC
CASVTSGRFYNEQFF
>TRBV20-1|TRBD1|NA|TRBJ1-5
TGCAGTGCTAGTATCTTAGGCAGGGGGCTAAATCAGCCCCAGCATTTT
CSASILGRGLNQPQHF
>TRBV21-1|NA|NA|TRBJ2-3
TGTGCCAGCAGCATGGCGGTGGATACGCAGTATTTT
CASSMAVDTQYF
>TRBV15|TRBD1|once|TRBJ1-6
TGTGCCACCAGCAGAGAAAACAGGGGCGGTTCACCCCTCCACTTT
CATSRENRGGSPLHF
>TRBV7-2|NA|NA|TRBJ2-5
TGTGCCAGCAGCGTCCAGGAGACCCAGTACTTC
CASSVQETQYF
>TRBV7-2|TRBD1|NA|TRBJ1-5
TGTGCCAGCAGCTTAGTGTCATCAGGGGGGAATCAGCCCCAGCATTTT
CASSLVSSGGNQPQHF
>TRBV6-5|TRBD2|NA|TRBJ2-1
TGTGCCAGCAGTTACTCCTGGACTAGCGGCAATGAGCAGTTCTTC
CASSYSWTSGNEQFF
>TRBV6-5|NA|NA|TRBJ1-2
TGTGCCAGCAGTTCCCCCCTGGCCCCCTATGGCTACACCTTC
CASSSPLAPYGYTF
>TRBV3-1/TRBV3-2|TRBD2|NA|TRBJ2-7
TGTGCCAGCAGCCACAGCGGGGGCCACTACGAGCAGTACTTC
CASSHSGGHYEQYF
>TRBV7-2|NA|NA|TRBJ1-1
TGTGCCAGCAGCGAGGCCCAGAACACTGAAGCTTTCTTT
CASSEAQNTEAFF
>TRBV6-5|TRBD1|NA|TRBJ1-2
TGTGCCAGCAGTTACGCTACAGGGGCCAATGGCTACACCTTC
CASSYATGANGYTF
>TRBV6-6|TRBD1|NA|TRBJ2-7
TGTGCCAGCGGGGGACAGCTCTACGAGCAGTACTTC
CASGGQLYEQYF
>TRBV28|TRBD2|once|TRBJ2-7
TGTGCCAGTACTAGCGGGAGTTACGAGCAGTACTTC
CASTSGSYEQYF
>TRBV3-1/TRBV3-2|TRBD2|few|TRBJ2-3
TGTGCCAGCAGCCAAGAAGGACTAGCGGGGGGAGGGACAGATACGCAGTATTTT
CASSQEGLAGGGTDTQYF
>TRBV4-3|NA|NA|TRBJ2-7
TGCGCCAGCAGCCAAGGGGTGGAGTTGGCCTACGAGCAGTACTTC
CASSQGVELAYEQYF
>TRBV11-1|TRBD1|few|TRBJ1-4
TGTGCCAGCAGCCTCCGACAGGGCGAAAAACTGTTTTTT
CASSLRQGEKLFF
>TRBV6-4|NA|few|TRBJ2-2
TGTGCCAGTTCGTCGGACTTGGGCACCGGGGAGCTGTTTTTT
CASSSDLGTGELFF
>TRBV7-2|NA|NA|TRBJ1-5
TGTGCCAGCAGCGAGCACAGCAATCAGCCCCAGCATTTT
CASSEHSNQPQHF
>TRBV20-1|TRBD2|NA|TRBJ2-5
TGCAGTGCTAGTAAGCGGGAGGGCCTACAAGAGACCCAGTACTTC
CSASKREGLQETQYF
>TRBV11-1|NA|NA|TRBJ2-5
TGTGCCAGCAGCACAAGAGAGACCCAGTACTTC
CASSTRETQYF
>TRBV28|NA|NA|TRBJ2-1
TGTGCCAGCAGTTTCAGGGGGGTTCAGTTCTTC
CASSFRGVQFF
>TRBV6-5|NA|NA|TRBJ2-7
TGTGCCAGCAATTCAGGGTACGAGCAGTACTTC
CASNSGYEQYF
>TRBV7-2|TRBD1|NA|TRBJ1-5
TGTGCCAGCAGCTTGACAGGGGCTGGTCAGCCCCAGCATTTT
CASSLTGAGQPQHF
>TRBV27|NA|NA|TRBJ2-3
TGTGCCAGCAGTAGGGCCAGGGCCAGAGATACGCAGTATTTT
CASSRARARDTQYF
>TRBV19|TRBD1|NA|TRBJ1-1
TGTGCCAGTAGTATAGTGGCGGCAGGGGGCTGGAACACTGAAGCTTTCTTT
CASSIVAAGGWNTEAFF